Given below is one T cell receptor (beta chain) in context. These data originate in a study of blood T cell repertoires in COVID-19. Overall study: COVID-19 samples collected from the United States, Italy and Spain covered acute and convalescent phases. PBMCs, B-cell-depleted T cells, or T cells were the source of the cDNA or gDNA that made up the material.

Assay used: immunoSEQ multiplex PCR; TCRdb lists only in-frame clones, some missing. The data show about 87,000 clones, about four fifths seen once. The source of this sequence is a woman aged 65 to 85 with acute or convalescent COVID-19. The specimen sequenced was peripheral blood.

The CDR3 loop reads CSASRLGVTDTQYF. The CDR3, as DNA: TGCAGTGCTAGTCGCCTCGGGGTGACAGATACGCAGTATTTT. The chain employs TRBV20-1 and TRBJ2-3; possibly TRBD2 for D (5 bases). The germline CDR1 and CDR2 sequences are DFQATT and SNEGSKA (reference sequence). This CDR3 comprises 14 residues. Deletions cut 3 bases from V and 3 bases from J, with 13 bases between.